These T cell receptor beta chains were read from a single sample in a study of T cells in tuberculosis. TCRdb's table, derived via immunoSEQ multiplex PCR, lists solely in-frame clones and lacks some. The sample lists around 35,000 clones, approximately 90% occurring once. The sequenced sample was PBMCs, obtained at tuberculosis diagnosis. Receptors originate from an adult with tuberculosis. CDR3s include the opening cysteine and the closing phenylalanine or tryptophan. A D gene is named only where the DNA matches it firmly. The size of a clone is reported for some rows only, either as once, few or many, or as a class for expanded clones.

>TRBV5-1|13|TRBJ2-1|.|.
CASSFGGYNEQFF
TGCGCCAGCAGCTTCGGCGGATACAATGAGCAGTTCTTC
>TRBV11-2|14|TRBJ2-1|TRBD2|.
CASSDGLAGVEQFF
TGTGCCAGCAGCGACGGACTAGCGGGGGTAGAGCAGTTCTTC
>TRBV6-5|13|TRBJ1-1|.|.
CASSRQPNTEAFF
TGTGCCAGCAGCCGACAGCCGAACACTGAAGCTTTCTTT
>TRBV9|16|TRBJ2-4|.|.
CASSPTSGLAKNIQYF
TGTGCCAGCAGCCCCACCTCAGGCCTAGCCAAAAACATTCAGTACTTC
>TRBV5-4|14|TRBJ1-1|TRBD1|.
CASRWDRRNTEAFF
TGTGCCAGCAGATGGGACAGAAGAAACACTGAAGCTTTCTTT
>TRBV11-3|15|TRBJ2-1|TRBD2|.
CASSSSGGAVYEQFF
TGTGCCAGCAGCTCTAGCGGGGGGGCCGTTTATGAGCAGTTCTTC
>TRBV12-2|16|TRBJ2-2|.|.
CVRVGSGGVGTGELFF
TGTGTCAGGGTTGGTAGCGGGGGCGTCGGGACCGGGGAGCTGTTTTTT
>TRBV5-5|12|TRBJ1-1|.|.
CASSFSAGEAFF
TGTGCCAGCAGTTTCTCAGCAGGTGAAGCTTTCTTT
>TRBV25-1|15|TRBJ1-6|.|once
CASSELSNRYSPLHF
TGTGCCAGCAGTGAATTGTCTAACCGGTATTCACCCCTCCACTTT
>TRBV19|14|TRBJ1-4|TRBD1|.
CASILTGEGEKLFF
TGTGCCAGTATCCTGACAGGGGAAGGTGAAAAACTGTTTTTT
>TRBV4-1|17|TRBJ1-6|TRBD1|once
CASSQDQGAAYNSPLHF
TGCGCCAGCAGCCAGGACCAGGGGGCCGCCTATAATTCACCCCTCCACTTT
>TRBV15|14|TRBJ2-1|.|.
CATSDQGFYNEQFF
TGTGCCACCAGCGACCAGGGGTTCTACAATGAGCAGTTCTTC
>TRBV19|16|TRBJ1-4|TRBD1|.
CASSTLGQGAYEKLFF
TGTGCCAGTAGTACCCTAGGACAGGGGGCTTATGAAAAACTGTTTTTT
>TRBV11-3|16|TRBJ2-1|.|once
CASSLVSQGTYNEQFF
TGTGCCAGCAGCTTAGTGTCACAGGGAACCTACAATGAGCAGTTCTTC
>TRBV30|16|TRBJ2-3|TRBD2|once
CAWNRFAGGLSDTQYF
TGTGCCTGGAACCGGTTTGCGGGGGGGCTGTCGGATACGCAGTATTTT
>TRBV15|16|TRBJ2-7|TRBD2|once
CATSRDELAGEYEQYF
TGTGCCACCAGCAGAGATGAACTAGCGGGGGAATACGAGCAGTACTTC
>TRBV4-2|14|TRBJ1-5|.|.
CASSQDADIKPQHF
TGTGCCAGCAGCCAAGATGCGGATATCAAGCCCCAGCATTTT
>TRBV10-3|13|TRBJ1-1|.|.
CAISAQENTEAFF
TGTGCCATCAGCGCTCAGGAGAACACTGAAGCTTTCTTT
>TRBV20-1|11|TRBJ2-5|.|.
CSATRGETQYF
TGCAGTGCCACTAGAGGAGAGACCCAGTACTTC
>TRBV6-1|17|TRBJ1-5|TRBD1|.
CASSERKGDRGHQPQHF
TGTGCCAGCAGTGAAAGGAAGGGGGACAGGGGCCATCAGCCCCAGCATTTT
>TRBV6-6|13|TRBJ2-7|.|.
CASSTRDFYEQYF
TGTGCCAGCAGTACCCGGGACTTCTACGAGCAGTACTTC
>TRBV12-5|16|TRBJ2-2|TRBD1|.
CASGRDRVSNTGELFF
TGTGCTAGTGGCCGGGACAGGGTCTCGAACACCGGGGAGCTGTTTTTT
>TRBV28|18|TRBJ1-4|TRBD1|.
CASSLDRDRVFFREKLFF
TGTGCCAGCAGTTTAGACCGGGACAGGGTTTTCTTTCGTGAAAAACTGTTTTTT
>TRBV5-1|14|TRBJ1-1|.|.
CASSLVSFRAEAFF
TGCGCCAGCAGCTTGGTGTCGTTCAGGGCGGAAGCTTTCTTT
>TRBV30|16|TRBJ1-3|.|.
CAWSVTFPGGGNTIYF
TGTGCCTGGAGTGTAACCTTCCCCGGTGGTGGAAACACCATATATTTT
>TRBV18|13|TRBJ2-3|.|.
CASSPAVTGTQYF
TGTGCCAGCTCACCAGCGGTGACGGGTACGCAGTATTTT
>TRBV30|12|TRBJ1-2|.|.
CAWCQAADGYTF
TGTGCCTGGTGCCAGGCAGCTGACGGCTACACCTTC
>TRBV5-1|12|TRBJ2-5|.|.
CASRASQETQYF
TGCGCCAGCAGAGCTTCACAAGAGACCCAGTACTTC
>TRBV6-1|15|TRBJ2-3|TRBD2|once
CASRGLAASTDTQYF
TGTGCCAGCAGGGGACTAGCGGCGAGCACAGATACGCAGTATTTT
>TRBV9|14|TRBJ1-1|.|few
CASSVEPLNTEAFF
TGTGCCAGCAGCGTAGAGCCACTGAACACTGAAGCTTTCTTT
>TRBV6-5|15|TRBJ2-7|TRBD1|.
CASRNGGQGRYEQYF
TGTGCCAGCAGAAACGGGGGACAGGGACGCTACGAGCAGTACTTC
>TRBV6-6|14|TRBJ1-1|.|.
CASSYSRGAAEAFF
TGTGCCAGCAGTTACTCCAGGGGCGCGGCTGAAGCTTTCTTT
>TRBV9|15|TRBJ2-1|.|.
CASSVGLASYNEQFF
TGTGCCAGCAGCGTAGGGTTAGCCTCCTACAATGAGCAGTTCTTC
>TRBV1|17|TRBJ2-6|.|.
CTSSVCCAQSRANVLTF
TGCACCAGCAGTGTGTGTTGTGCACAAAGTCGGGCCAACGTCCTGACTTTC
>TRBV27|13|TRBJ1-6|TRBD1|.
CASRERGRSPLHF
TGTGCCAGCCGGGAGAGGGGGCGTTCACCCCTCCACTTT
>TRBV28|14|TRBJ1-1|TRBD1|.
CASSYDRADTEAFF
TGTGCCAGCAGTTATGACAGGGCCGACACTGAAGCTTTCTTT
>TRBV5-6|13|TRBJ1-1|.|.
CASRTVMNTEAFF
TGTGCCAGCAGGACAGTAATGAACACTGAAGCTTTCTTT
>TRBV9|15|TRBJ2-3|TRBD1|.
CASSVQGASTDTQYF
TGTGCCAGCAGCGTACAGGGGGCCAGCACAGATACGCAGTATTTT
>TRBV6-5|15|TRBJ1-1|.|once
CASSYSSSGATEAFF
TGTGCCAGCAGTTACTCGTCATCTGGGGCCACTGAAGCTTTCTTT
>TRBV2|17|TRBJ1-5|.|.
CASSPGLGGASNQPQHF
TGTGCCAGCAGCCCTGGGTTAGGGGGGGCTAGCAATCAGCCCCAGCATTTT
>TRBV18|14|TRBJ1-4|.|.
CASSPVRTNEKLFF
TGTGCCAGCTCACCTGTGAGAACTAATGAAAAACTGTTTTTT
>TRBV6-1|15|TRBJ2-1|TRBD2|.
CASTPASGGGFEQFF
TGTGCCAGCACCCCGGCTTCGGGGGGTGGCTTTGAGCAGTTCTTC
>TRBV6-1|15|TRBJ1-1|TRBD1|.
CASSGWGQTNTEAFF
TGTGCCAGCAGTGGCTGGGGACAGACGAACACTGAAGCTTTCTTT
>TRBV4-1|16|TRBJ2-1|.|once
CASSQERQLSYNEQFF
TGCGCCAGCAGCCAAGAAAGACAGCTCTCCTACAATGAGCAGTTCTTC
>TRBV4-3|16|TRBJ2-1|TRBD2|.
CASGKKAGASYNEQFF
TGCGCCAGCGGCAAAAAAGCGGGGGCTTCCTACAATGAGCAGTTCTTC
>TRBV4-1|17|TRBJ2-1|TRBD2|.
CASSQVGAGHHYNEQFF
TGCGCCAGCAGCCAGGTCGGAGCGGGGCATCACTACAATGAGCAGTTCTTC
>TRBV7-8|15|TRBJ1-1|.|.
CASSLVLGRDTEAFF
TGTGCCAGCAGCTTAGTCTTAGGGAGGGACACTGAAGCTTTCTTT
>TRBV5-1|13|TRBJ2-3|TRBD1|.
CASSLYRGDTQYF
TGCGCCAGCAGCCTATACAGGGGAGATACGCAGTATTTT
>TRBV5-6|17|TRBJ1-1|TRBD1|once
CASSLSPPRGRWTEAFF
TGTGCCAGCAGCTTGAGCCCACCGAGGGGGCGATGGACTGAAGCTTTCTTT
>TRBV11-3|13|TRBJ2-2|.|.
CASSLRGPGELFF
TGTGCCAGCAGCTTAAGGGGCCCCGGGGAGCTGTTTTTT
>TRBV29-1|14|TRBJ1-1|.|.
CSVVIGSMNTEAFF
TGCAGCGTTGTGATAGGGAGCATGAACACTGAAGCTTTCTTT